These T cell receptor beta chains were read from a single sample in a study of regulatory T cells in long-lasting Graves disease. TCRdb used MiXCR to reprocess the multiplex PCR reads, holding one entry per CDR3 protein. This sample carries about 300,000 distinct CDR3 sequences, roughly 21% of them seen once, and the ten largest clones take roughly 56%. Sequencing used peripheral blood mononuclear cells (PBMCs), obtained when the disease was refractory, from a patient treated with antithyroid drugs. These receptor sequences come from a female donor with Graves disease. CDR3s include the opening cysteine and the closing phenylalanine or tryptophan. The D gene is left open where the match is weak. Clone size is stated in some rows and not others, as once, few, many or a class when expanded.

j_call d_call v_call clone_size cdr3_aa cdr3_nt
TRBJ1-2 NA TRBV28 many CASSLRQTGYYGYTF TGTGCCAGCAGTTTGCGGCAAACAGGGTACTATGGCTACACCTTC
TRBJ1-5 NA TRBV20-1 NA CSARSPGLPAQHF TGCAGTGCTAGGAGCCCGGGACTACCAGCCCAGCATTTT
TRBJ2-1 TRBD2 TRBV6-5 NA CASSSAPRLAGRYEQFF TGTGCCAGCAGTTCTGCCCCTCGGCTAGCCGGGAGGTATGAGCAGTTCTTC
TRBJ2-7 TRBD1 TRBV19 few CASSKFGQGYEQYF TGTGCCAGTAGTAAATTCGGACAGGGCTACGAGCAGTACTTC
TRBJ2-2 NA TRBV13 few CASSSTNTGELFF TGTGCCAGCAGCTCTACAAACACCGGGGAGCTGTTTTTT
TRBJ1-2 TRBD1 TRBV20-1 few CSARQGGGYTF TGCAGTGCTAGACAGGGGGGGGGCTACACCTTC
TRBJ1-3 NA TRBV28 many CASSITRDYSGNTIYF TGTGCCAGCAGTATCACCCGGGACTACTCTGGAAACACCATATATTTT
TRBJ2-5 NA TRBV7-9 few CASSRDIGGRETQYF TGTGCCAGCAGCCGTGACATTGGTGGTAGGGAGACCCAGTACTTC
TRBJ2-2 NA TRBV6-5 many CASSYRTGELFF TGTGCCAGCAGTTACCGTACCGGGGAGCTGTTTTTT
TRBJ2-7 NA TRBV30 NA CAWNPGPGREQYF TGTGCCTGGAACCCCGGACCGGGGAGGGAGCAGTACTTC
TRBJ2-5 TRBD2 TRBV20-1 few CSARASGRPRLTQYF TGCAGTGCTCGGGCTAGCGGGAGGCCGCGATTGACCCAGTACTTC
TRBJ2-5 NA TRBV7-3 NA CASSFGGGETQYF TGTGCCAGCAGCTTCGGTGGAGGCGAGACCCAGTACTTC
TRBJ2-5 NA TRBV30 many CAWATGNRETQYF TGTGCCTGGGCTACAGGGAATAGGGAGACCCAGTACTTC
TRBJ2-7 NA TRBV7-2 few CASSSVGVAYEQYF TGTGCCAGCAGCTCAGTGGGGGTCGCCTACGAGCAGTACTTC
TRBJ2-2 NA TRBV11-3 many CASSSSETGELFF TGTGCCAGCAGCTCCTCAGAAACCGGGGAGCTGTTTTTT
TRBJ2-7 NA TRBV5-1 NA CASSLVAPSYEQYF TGCGCCAGCAGCTTGGTGGCCCCCTCCTACGAGCAGTACTTC
TRBJ1-1 TRBD1 TRBV19 NA CASMGTGGITEAFF TGTGCCAGTATGGGCACAGGGGGCATCACTGAAGCTTTCTTT
TRBJ2-7 TRBD2 TRBV6-1 few CASSTSGTLYEQYF TGTGCCAGCAGTACTAGCGGGACCCTCTACGAGCAGTACTTC
TRBJ2-7 TRBD1 TRBV27 NA CASSSVQGASYEQYF TGTGCCAGCAGTTCGGTACAGGGGGCGTCCTACGAGCAGTACTTC
TRBJ2-7 TRBD2 TRBV28 NA CASTGTRHEQYF TGTGCCAGTACCGGGACTAGACACGAGCAGTACTTC
TRBJ2-1 NA TRBV10-3 NA CAISGADSWNEQFF TGTGCCATCAGTGGAGCGGATTCTTGGAATGAGCAGTTCTTC
TRBJ2-2 NA TRBV19 NA CASSIGTGTPTGELFF TGTGCCAGTAGTATAGGTACCGGGACACCGACCGGGGAGCTGTTTTTT
TRBJ1-4 NA TRBV15 many CATSSIPWGGAEKLFF TGTGCCACCAGCTCGATACCTTGGGGGGGGGCTGAAAAACTGTTTTTT
TRBJ1-2 NA TRBV29-1 many CSVERTDNYGYTF TGCAGCGTTGAGAGGACGGATAACTATGGCTACACCTTC
TRBJ2-7 NA TRBV20-1 NA CSAGSPVGSSLYEQYF TGCAGTGCCGGATCCCCGGTAGGGTCGTCTCTCTACGAGCAGTACTTC
TRBJ1-4 NA TRBV12-3/TRBV12-4 many CASSVGDREKLFF TGTGCCAGCAGTGTGGGGGATCGGGAAAAACTGTTTTTT
TRBJ2-7 NA TRBV29-1 NA CSAEQGYEQYF TGCAGCGCGGAACAGGGCTACGAGCAGTACTTC
TRBJ1-2 NA TRBV19 few CASTPDGDNYGYTF TGTGCCAGTACCCCGGACGGAGATAACTATGGCTACACCTTC
TRBJ2-7 NA TRBV20-1 NA CSARSGSYEQYF TGCAGTGCTAGGAGCGGTTCCTACGAGCAGTACTTC
TRBJ2-7 TRBD1 TRBV5-8 few CASSSGQVPYEQYF TGTGCCAGCAGCTCCGGACAGGTTCCCTACGAGCAGTACTTC
TRBJ1-2 TRBD1 TRBV12-3/TRBV12-4 many CASRPRQGPYGYTF TGTGCCAGCAGACCCCGACAGGGCCCCTATGGCTACACCTTC
TRBJ1-4 NA TRBV6-5 many CASSYLTAPRTNEKLFF TGTGCCAGCAGTTACCTTACAGCCCCGCGAACTAATGAAAAACTGTTTTTT
TRBJ2-7 NA TRBV6-1 many CASNQLSRQYEQYF TGTGCCAGCAATCAACTTAGTCGACAATACGAGCAGTACTTC
TRBJ2-7 TRBD2 TRBV18 NA CASSPTSGFSYEQYF TGTGCCAGCTCACCAACTAGCGGATTCTCCTACGAGCAGTACTTC
TRBJ1-6 NA TRBV28 many CASSLQGRVRNSPLHF TGTGCCAGCAGTTTACAGGGAAGAGTGAGGAATTCACCCCTCCACTTT
TRBJ2-7 NA TRBV7-9 NA CASSTLQESSPEQYF TGTGCCAGCAGCACCCTACAGGAGTCTTCTCCCGAGCAGTACTTC
TRBJ2-5 NA TRBV3-1 NA CASSQLTGKETQYF TGTGCCAGCAGCCAACTCACAGGGAAAGAGACCCAGTACTTC
TRBJ2-7 NA TRBV7-3 NA CASSLEGDSYEQYF TGTGCCAGCAGCCTGGAGGGGGATTCCTACGAGCAGTACTTC
TRBJ1-1 TRBD1 TRBV7-2 many CASSWDRDRAPTEAFF TGTGCCAGCAGCTGGGACCGGGACAGGGCCCCAACTGAAGCTTTCTTT
TRBJ2-5 NA TRBV19 NA CASSIHGQPPETQYF TGTGCCAGTAGTATACACGGACAGCCACCTGAGACCCAGTACTTC
TRBJ1-2 NA TRBV28 NA CASSPDRSHGYTF TGTGCCAGCAGTCCCGACAGGTCTCACGGCTACACCTTC
TRBJ1-2 NA TRBV6-1 many CASVTGWVGYTF TGTGCCAGCGTAACAGGTTGGGTTGGCTACACCTTC
TRBJ1-3 NA TRBV4-2 NA CASKGRGNREYHWNLIGSGNTIYF TGTGCCAGCAAAGGCCGGGGTAACAGGGAATACCATTGGAACCTAATAGGATCTGGAAACACCATATATTTT
TRBJ2-7 NA TRBV6-2/TRBV6-3 NA CASSDPQGLGYEQYF TGTGCCAGCAGTGACCCCCAGGGGTTGGGGTACGAGCAGTACTTC
TRBJ2-3 NA TRBV7-9 NA CASSLADLSADTQYF TGTGCCAGCAGCTTAGCGGATCTTAGCGCAGATACGCAGTATTTT
TRBJ2-5 TRBD2 TRBV20-1 many CSARFGLDQETQYF TGCAGTGCTAGGTTTGGACTAGATCAAGAGACCCAGTACTTC
TRBJ2-3 NA TRBV7-2 few CASSRLPSSDTQYF TGTGCCAGCAGCAGACTTCCCTCCAGCGATACGCAGTATTTT
TRBJ2-6 NA TRBV28 many CASSSRHTSRSGANVLTF TGTGCCAGCAGCTCACGACACACCTCCCGCTCCGGGGCCAACGTCCTGACTTTC
TRBJ2-3 NA TRBV12-3/TRBV12-4 NA CASSFFQHTDTQYF TGTGCCAGCAGTTTTTTTCAGCACACAGATACGCAGTATTTT
TRBJ2-3 NA TRBV11-2 few CASSPDPSTDTQYF TGTGCCAGCAGCCCGGACCCGAGCACAGATACGCAGTATTTT
TRBJ2-5 NA TRBV20-1 NA CSARDFRAEETQYF TGCAGTGCTAGAGATTTCAGAGCAGAAGAGACCCAGTACTTC